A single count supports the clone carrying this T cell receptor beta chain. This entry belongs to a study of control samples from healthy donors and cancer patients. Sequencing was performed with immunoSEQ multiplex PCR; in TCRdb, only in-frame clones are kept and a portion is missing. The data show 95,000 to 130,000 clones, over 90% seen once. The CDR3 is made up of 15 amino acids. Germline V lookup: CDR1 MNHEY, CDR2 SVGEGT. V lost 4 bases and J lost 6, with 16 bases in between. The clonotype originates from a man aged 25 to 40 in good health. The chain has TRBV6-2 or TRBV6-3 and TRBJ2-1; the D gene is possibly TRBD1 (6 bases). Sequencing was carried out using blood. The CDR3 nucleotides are TGTGCCAGCAGTTCGGACAGTTATTCTATCAATGAGCAGTTCTTC. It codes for CASSSDSYSINEQFF.